The 32 T cell receptor beta chains listed next were all sequenced from one sample in a study of T cells in Graves' hyperthyroidism and ophthalmopathy. TCR beta CDR3 region amplification was performed from RNA transcripts. In the first-round RT-PCR of the TCR CDR3, the HTBI primer set was used. TCRdb independently ran MiXCR on the multiplex PCR reads; one entry per CDR3 protein. The sample has approximately 610,000 distinct CDR3 sequences, approximately 15% seen once. Specimen: blood. The source of these receptors is a woman between 40 and 50 years old with Graves' ophthalmopathy.

This clonotype was counted between two and nine times. V gene TRBV12-3 or TRBV12-4 combines with J gene TRBJ2-7; 7 bases match TRBD1. This CDR3 spans 13 amino acids. V lost 6 bases to trimming and J lost 6 bases; unmatched junction nucleotides: 8. CDR3 DNA sequence: TGTGCCAGCAGCCGGGAAGGGGGCATCGAGCAGTACTTC. Protein product: CASSREGGIEQYF.

This clonotype has a handful of counts. The rearrangement links TRBV7-2 to TRBJ2-5; D is perhaps TRBD2 (6 bases). V was pared by 5 bases and J by 0 bases, with 10 bases between. The CDR3 spans 14 residues. CDR1 is SGHTA, CDR2 FQGNSA, per germline. The DNA for the CDR3 is TGTGCCAGCAGCCGCTGGAGGGACCAAGAGACCCAGTACTTC. Translating it yields CASSRWRDQETQYF.

This clonotype was counted at least ten times. This chain joins TRBV7-2 and TRBJ2-5; D is ambiguous. Trimming took 1 base from V and 2 from J, leaving 8 bases between them. In germline, CDR1 is SGHTA, CDR2 FQGNSA. This CDR3 is built from 14 residues. CDR3: CASSLGGRQETQYF. For the CDR3, the DNA is TGTGCCAGCAGCTTAGGAGGAAGGCAAGAGACCCAGTACTTC.

This chain connects TRBV28 to TRBJ2-5, with a possible D match to TRBD2 (6 bases). CDR3 length equals 17 residues. Trimming removed 2 bases from V and 6 bases from J, with 22 bases in between. Looked up from germline, CDR1 is MDHEN and CDR2 is SYDVKM. The CDR3 sequence is CASSLKTPLTEGKTQYF. The CDR3 nucleotides read TGTGCCAGCAGTTTAAAGACCCCTCTAACGGAGGGGAAGACCCAGTACTTC.

The sample holds many counts of this clonotype. J is TRBJ1-5 and V is TRBV6-5; no reliable D call. Germline CDR1 and CDR2: MNHEY and SVGAGI. V was shortened by 2 bases and J by 7 bases, with 15 bases between the two germline ends. The CDR3 is 15 amino acids. The CDR3 is CASSYLREQSQPQHF. In nucleotides, the CDR3 is TGTGCCAGCAGTTACCTACGGGAACAATCGCAGCCCCAGCATTTT.

This clonotype was seen a handful of times. The chain links TRBV29-1 to TRBJ2-5; the match to TRBD2 covers 7 bases. The CDR3 totals 18 residues. Trimming removed 1 base from V and 0 bases from J; junction bases left unmatched: 14. CDR1 and CDR2 from the germline V gene are SQVTM and ANQGSEA. The CDR3 sequence is CSVEASRLGRGNQETQYF. Here the CDR3 DNA reads TGCAGCGTTGAAGCCAGCCGCCTGGGGAGGGGTAACCAAGAGACCCAGTACTTC.

This clonotype has ten or more counts. The chain couples TRBV29-1 to TRBJ2-5; D remains unclear. The germline V gene has CDR1 SQVTM and CDR2 ANQGSEA. The CDR3 runs to 15 residues. The V end was cut by 1 base, the J end by 1 base, with 13 bases between. The CDR3 sequence is CSVEVPKTFQETQYF. In DNA form, the CDR3 reads TGCAGCGTTGAAGTCCCAAAAACCTTCCAAGAGACCCAGTACTTC.

The sample holds many counts of this clonotype. This chain joins TRBV4-2 and TRBJ2-7; 11 bases align to TRBD2. Germline lookup yields CDR1 LGHNA and CDR2 YNFKEQ. V shed 1 base and J 5 bases; nucleotides not matched to a gene: 7. The CDR3 is made up of 16 amino acids. The CDR3 here is CASSQASLAGDDEQYF. The CDR3 region has the DNA TGTGCCAGCAGCCAAGCCTCACTAGCGGGAGATGACGAGCAGTACTTC.

The rearrangement uses TRBV19 and TRBJ2-7; D not certain. The germline V and J ends were trimmed by 7 bases and 1 base, with 11 bases remaining between them. Germline V gene data show CDR1 as LNHDA and CDR2 as SQIVND (reference sequence). CDR3 length: 13 residues. CDR3 in DNA: TGTGCCAGTAAGGCCCTTGGGTCCTACGAGCAGTACTTC. Its translation is CASKALGSYEQYF.

There are many counts of this clonotype. This chain uses TRBV12-3 or TRBV12-4 with TRBJ1-2; D gene unclear. The CDR3 is 13 residues long. The V and J ends lost 2 bases and 8 bases respectively, with 12 bases between them. For the CDR3, the DNA is TGTGCCAGCAGTTTAAGCAAGGATATGGGCTACACCTTC. It specifies CASSLSKDMGYTF.

This clonotype has at least ten counts. The chain links TRBV28 to TRBJ1-1, with D uncertain. Germline CDR1 and CDR2: MDHEN and SYDVKM. The V end was cut by 7 bases, the J end by 5 bases, with 23 bases between. This CDR3 contains 16 residues. Here the CDR3 reads CASTSEGGWVRTEAFF. The DNA of the CDR3 is TGTGCCAGCACCTCAGAGGGCGGGTGGGTCAGGACTGAAGCTTTCTTT.

This clonotype was counted many times. This rearrangement joins TRBV6-2 or TRBV6-3 to TRBJ2-5, with D possibly matching TRBD1 (6 bases). V lost 5 bases and J 2 bases, leaving 15 bases between the germline ends. The CDR3 length is 15 residues. Looked up from germline, CDR1 is MNHEY and CDR2 is SVGEGT. CDR3 DNA: TGTGCCAGCAGTCCCCGACAGGAGTTTCAAGAGACCCAGTACTTC. Translating gives CASSPRQEFQETQYF.

This clonotype was seen ten or more times. The J gene is TRBJ2-6, the V gene TRBV20-1, with 7 bases aligning to TRBD2. The V and J ends lost 2 bases and 1 base, in that order; junction bases with no gene match: 5. Per the germline V gene, CDR1 is DFQATT and CDR2 is SNEGSKA (reference sequence). This CDR3 comprises 16 residues. The CDR3 sequence: CSARKGGSSGANVLTF. DNA for the CDR3: TGCAGTGCTAGAAAGGGCGGGAGTTCTGGGGCCAACGTCCTGACTTTC.

Ten or more counts support this clonotype. V and J are TRBV6-7 and TRBJ2-7; possibly TRBD1 or TRBD2 for D (5 bases each). TRBV6-7 is identified as an open reading frame with a role that is uncertain. With 2 bases removed from V and 4 bases from J, the gap between germline ends came to 15 bases. The CDR3 sequence is 15 residues long. CDR3 nucleotides: TGTGCCAGCAGTTACGCGCCCGGGACGCAATACGAGCAGTACTTC. It translates to CASSYAPGTQYEQYF.

In this sample, this clonotype turned up many times. The J gene is TRBJ2-5, the V gene TRBV28; perhaps TRBD2 as D (7 bases). CDR1 is MDHEN and CDR2 is SYDVKM in the germline V gene. This CDR3 has 15 amino acids. V dropped 5 bases and J dropped 1 base, with 14 bases sitting between them. CDR3 DNA sequence: TGTGCCAGCAGTATAGGGGGGACTACCCAAGAGACCCAGTACTTC. This translates into CASSIGGTTQETQYF.

This clonotype occurred many times. The chain couples TRBV13 to TRBJ2-5; D is uncertain. The CDR3 runs 14 residues. V was pared by 3 bases and J by 4 bases, with 12 bases between. In germline, CDR1 is PRHDT, CDR2 FYEKMQ (reference sequence). The DNA of the CDR3 is TGTGCCAGCAGCTTCGGACCAGCTGGAGAGACCCAGTACTTC. Translating it yields CASSFGPAGETQYF.

This clonotype has a handful of counts. V gene TRBV30 combines with J gene TRBJ1-5; 7 bases line up with TRBD1. V was clipped by 1 base and J by 2 bases; unmatched bases: 8. Germline V CDR1 and CDR2: GTSNPN, SVGIG (reference sequence). This CDR3 contains 16 residues. CDR3 in DNA: TGTGCCTGGAGTGGCCAGACAGGGCTGGGCAATCAGCCCCAGCATTTT. This gives the protein CAWSGQTGLGNQPQHF.

This clonotype showed up just a few times. V is TRBV12-5 and J is TRBJ1-2, with 7 bases lining up with TRBD1. This CDR3 comprises 15 residues. CDR1 and CDR2 from the germline V gene are LGHNT and FRNRAP. Unmatched junction bases numbered 12, after V lost 3 bases and J lost 8 bases. The CDR3 DNA sequence: TGTGCTAGTGGTTTTCAAGAAGGGACAGCCCGGGGCTACACCTTC. Translated: CASGFQEGTARGYTF.

This clonotype was seen just once. This rearrangement joins TRBV5-4 to TRBJ2-7; no clear D. Germline V gene data show CDR1 as SGHNT and CDR2 as YYREEE (reference sequence). The CDR3 extends over 17 amino acids. Trimming took 1 base from V and 0 from J, leaving 17 bases between them. The CDR3 DNA follows: TGTGCCAGCAGCTTGCGGGTCGGCAGCGTTCTCTCCTACGAGCAGTACTTC. Translating it yields CASSLRVGSVLSYEQYF.

Regarding this clonotype: An end of the junction differs from the germline gene, which may be a read error. The rearrangement joins TRBV6-1 to TRBJ2-7; a possible D gene is TRBD1 (5 bases). The CDR3 totals 13 residues. The germline V gene has CDR1 MNHNS and CDR2 SASEGT. The CDR3 nucleotides are TGTGCCAGCAGTGAAGGGGCAGGGCTCAGCATGGCTTTC. This codes for CASSEGAGLSMAF.

At least ten counts were recorded for this clonotype. CDR3 in amino acids: CASNLDREDEQYF. The CDR3 nucleotides are TGTGCCAGCAATCTAGACAGGGAAGACGAGCAGTACTTC. J is TRBJ2-7 and V is TRBV6-2 or TRBV6-3, with TRBD1 identical over 7 bases. The V segment lost 7 bases and the J segment 5 bases; nucleotides outside the gene matches: 8. Looked up from germline, CDR1 is MNHEY and CDR2 is SVGEGT. CDR3 length: 13 residues.

V gene TRBV6-2 or TRBV6-3 combines with J gene TRBJ2-7, with D tentatively TRBD1 (5 bases). V was cut by 4 bases and J by 5 bases, with 27 bases left in between. This CDR3 is 18 amino acids long. CDR1 is MNHEY and CDR2 is SVGEGT in the germline V gene. The CDR3 protein is CASSSPNPPDKRLHEQYF. CDR3 bases: TGTGCCAGCAGTTCCCCAAATCCTCCGGACAAAAGGCTCCACGAGCAGTACTTC.

This clonotype turned up a few times. This sequence joins TRBV10-3 and TRBJ2-5, with TRBD1 as a possible D gene (6 bases). The CDR3 runs to 16 residues. Per germline, CDR1 ENHRY and CDR2 SYGVKD. The V end lost 6 bases, the J end lost 4 bases, and 21 bases lay between the germline ends. The CDR3, as DNA: TGTGCCATCAGCGCCCCCAGGGGAAGGGGCGGAGAGACCCAGTACTTC. Translated, it gives CAISAPRGRGGETQYF.

The table lists this clonotype with many counts. V gene TRBV6-1 combines with J gene TRBJ1-3; tentative D call: TRBD1 (6 bases). Looked up from germline, CDR1 is MNHNS and CDR2 is SASEGT. CDR3 length equals 16 residues. The V end lost 5 bases, the J end lost 0 bases, and 14 bases lay between the germline ends. The CDR3 DNA is TGTGCCAGCAGTCCTAGACAGGACTACTCTGGAAACACCATATATTTT. Translating gives CASSPRQDYSGNTIYF.

This clonotype came up many times. The gene calls are TRBV12-3 or TRBV12-4 and TRBJ1-1, with a weak D call TRBD1 (6 bases). The CDR3 extends over 15 amino acids. V lost 0 bases to trimming and J lost 3 bases, with 11 bases between them. The CDR3 coding sequence is TGTGCCAGCAGTTTAGCGTGGGGGCATCACACTGAAGCTTTCTTT. It translates to CASSLAWGHHTEAFF.

Ten or more counts support this clonotype. The J gene is TRBJ1-2, the V gene TRBV19; 7 bases agree with TRBD1. This CDR3 is built from 14 residues. V lost 6 bases to trimming and J lost 3 bases; unmatched junction nucleotides: 7. The germline V gene has CDR1 LNHDA and CDR2 SQIVND (reference sequence). CDR3 in DNA: TGTGCCAGTAGCCGGGACAGTCTGGACTATGGCTACACCTTC. This codes for CASSRDSLDYGYTF.

The gene calls are TRBV5-4 and TRBJ2-1; 10 bases are a match to TRBD2. Germline lookup yields CDR1 SGHNT and CDR2 YYREEE (reference sequence). J gave up 1 base and V 4 bases, and 8 bases lay outside the gene matches. This CDR3 region has 17 residues. CDR3 protein: CASSPDWTSGSYNEQFF. In DNA form, the CDR3 reads TGTGCCAGCAGCCCCGATTGGACTAGCGGTTCCTACAATGAGCAGTTCTTC.

The chain carries TRBV20-1 and TRBJ1-2; the match to TRBD1 covers 7 bases. CDR3 length: 13 amino acids. The J segment lost 2 bases and the V segment lost 4 bases, leaving 4 bases of the junction unmatched. The germline V gene has CDR1 DFQATT and CDR2 SNEGSKA (reference sequence). The CDR3 region is CSAIPTGNYGYTF. CDR3 DNA sequence: TGCAGTGCTATCCCGACAGGGAACTATGGCTACACCTTC.

This clonotype appeared a few times. The V and J genes are TRBV4-1 and TRBJ2-7; D uncertain. The CDR3 is 15 amino acids. V was pared by 0 bases and J by 7 bases, with 16 bases between. CDR1 MGHRA and CDR2 YSYEKL come from the germline V gene. CDR3 region: CASSQDWPGLKEQYF. Written as DNA, the CDR3 is TGCGCCAGCAGCCAAGATTGGCCCGGATTGAAGGAGCAGTACTTC.

This clonotype was counted ten times or more. V is TRBV12-3 or TRBV12-4 and J is TRBJ2-7; the D gene is possibly TRBD2 (7 bases). The CDR3 runs to 14 residues. V was trimmed by 7 bases and J by 3 bases, leaving 16 bases between them. The CDR3 nucleotides read TGTGCCAGCACCCCGACAGGACTAGTCTACGAGCAGTACTTC. As protein: CASTPTGLVYEQYF.

This clonotype appeared many times. This chain uses TRBV29-1 with TRBJ2-2, with D perhaps TRBD1 (8 bases). This CDR3 spans 20 amino acids. V was cut by 4 bases and J by 0 bases, with 27 bases left in between. Germline-derived CDR1 and CDR2 are SQVTM and ANQGSEA. CDR3 sequence: CSVGQLGRTGRGPNTGELFF. CDR3 coding DNA: TGCAGCGTTGGGCAACTAGGACGGACAGGGCGGGGGCCGAACACCGGGGAGCTGTTTTTT.

In its sample, this clonotype was seen many times. The chain has TRBV28 and TRBJ2-7; tentatively, D is TRBD1 (6 bases). There are 14 residues in the CDR3. CDR1 is MDHEN, CDR2 SYDVKM, per germline. The germline V and J ends were trimmed by 4 bases and 0 bases, with 10 bases remaining between them. The CDR3 coding sequence is TGTGCCAGCAGTTCCGGACAGTACTCCTACGAGCAGTACTTC. Translation: CASSSGQYSYEQYF.